These 9 T cell receptor beta chains were all obtained from the same sample, sequenced in a study of cytomegalovirus exposure and HLA in healthy donors. Researchers ran the PCR with 60 Vbeta and 13 Jbeta primers. Method: immunoSEQ multiplex PCR; TCRdb's copy keeps in-frame clones and lacks some. The sample has about 77,000 clones, and its top ten clones hold roughly 13%. The sequencing sample was made of PBMCs. These receptors originate from a man aged 45-65 years in good health and CMV-seropositive.

The J gene is TRBJ1-6, the V gene TRBV6-4; no clear D gene. The V end was cut by 5 bases, the J end by 10 bases, with 12 bases between. The CDR3 length is 13 residues. Germline CDR1 reads MRHNA; CDR2 reads SNTAGT. This CDR3 is CASSRGIGSPLHF. The CDR3, as DNA: TGTGCCAGCAGTCGGGGAATTGGCTCACCCCTCCACTTT.

This sequence joins TRBV18 and TRBJ1-1; the match to TRBD1 covers 7 bases. The CDR3 consists of 13 residues. In germline, CDR1 is KGHSH, CDR2 LQKENI. Unmatched junction bases numbered 7, after V lost 6 bases and J lost 6 bases. The CDR3 sequence is CASSHRQGAEAFF. As DNA, the CDR3 is TGTGCCAGCTCCCACCGACAGGGCGCTGAAGCTTTCTTT.

V is TRBV6-1 and J is TRBJ1-1; tentative D call: TRBD1 (5 bases). This CDR3 comprises 15 residues. From germline, CDR1 is MNHNS and CDR2 SASEGT. The germline V and J ends were trimmed by 1 base and 4 bases, with 13 bases remaining between them. DNA of the CDR3: TGTGCCAGCAGTGAAGATGCGGGGCCGGGCACTGAAGCTTTCTTT. This translates into CASSEDAGPGTEAFF.

This sequence joins TRBV12-5 and TRBJ2-7, with D maybe TRBD1 (6 bases). Trimming removed 2 bases from V and 3 bases from J, with 8 bases in between. CDR3 length: 13 amino acids. Germline V gene lookup returns CDR1 LGHNT and CDR2 FRNRAP. The CDR3 DNA reads TGTGCTAGTGGTTTGTTAGGGGGCTACGAGCAGTACTTC. Translation gives CASGLLGGYEQYF.

The chain recombines TRBV2 with TRBJ1-5; tentatively, D is TRBD1 (5 bases). CDR1 and CDR2 (germline): SNHLY, FYNNEI. V shed 3 bases and J shed 2 bases, with 8 bases lying between them. The CDR3 contains 14 residues. In DNA, the CDR3 is TGTGCCAGCAGTGAGGGGCGCCGCAATCAGCCCCAGCATTTT. Its translation is CASSEGRRNQPQHF.

The chain recombines TRBV11-3 with TRBJ1-2; 8 bases match TRBD1. The CDR3 totals 15 residues. Germline V gene lookup returns CDR1 SGHNT and CDR2 YENEEA. V lost 4 bases, J lost 6 bases, and 10 bases stayed unmatched. CDR3 in DNA: TGTGCCAGCAGCTCCCGGGGGGACAGGTTAAATGGCTACACCTTC. Protein product: CASSSRGDRLNGYTF.

This chain links TRBV5-5 with TRBJ1-2, with D uncertain. V was trimmed by 0 bases and J by 0 bases, leaving 3 bases between them. This CDR3 has 13 amino acids. In germline, CDR1 is SGHKS, CDR2 YYEKEE (reference sequence). For the CDR3, the DNA is TGTGCCAGCAGCTTGGCTGCTAACTATGGCTACACCTTC. Translated: CASSLAANYGYTF.

The chain combines TRBV10-1 with TRBJ2-7; D could derive from TRBD1 or TRBD2 (6 bases each). Germline CDR1 is WNHNN and CDR2 is SYGVQD (reference sequence). The CDR3 is made up of 10 amino acids. Trimming pared 10 bases from V and 7 bases from J, leaving 11 bases between. The CDR3 coding sequence is TGCGCCACCAGGGGAGGAGAGCAGTACGTC. Its protein is CATRGGEQYV.

This sequence joins TRBV7-8 and TRBJ2-1; perhaps TRBD2 as D (5 bases). This CDR3 spans 14 amino acids. The ends were cut back, 3 bases at V and 7 bases at J, with 13 bases in the middle. Germline V gene lookup returns CDR1 SGHVS and CDR2 FQNEAQ. The CDR3 loop reads CASSFSASGNEQFF. DNA of the CDR3: TGTGCCAGCAGCTTCTCCGCCTCGGGGAATGAGCAGTTCTTC.